This passage covers 10 T cell receptor beta chains from one sample sequenced in a study of shared clonotypes between healthy human individuals. The method was immunoSEQ multiplex PCR; TCRdb's version includes in-frame clones alone and lacks a portion of them. Of 2 million to 2.5 million clones in the sample, 90% to 95% are singletons; the top ten hold 0.1% to 0.15%. The sequenced sample consisted of naive CD4+ T cells sorted from blood. Documented subset: CD45RA+ positively selected. Receptors originate from a man between 18 and 29 years old in good health.

The table lists this clone with many counts. This chain joins TRBV28 and TRBJ1-3; D uncertain. Trimming stripped 3 bases from V and 0 bases from J, with 6 bases between. The CDR3 runs to 14 residues. From germline, CDR1 is MDHEN and CDR2 SYDVKM. The CDR3 DNA reads as TGTGCCAGCAGTTTCCCACGCTCTGGAAACACCATATATTTT. Its protein is CASSFPRSGNTIYF.

V is TRBV9 and J is TRBJ2-3; TRBD2 might be the D (6 bases). The germline V gene encodes CDR1 SGDLS and CDR2 YYNGEE. Trimming removed 2 bases at V and 5 bases at J, with 24 bases between. The CDR3 extends over 18 amino acids. The CDR3 DNA is TGTGCCAGCAGCGTCACCCCCTCTAGCGACCTTAAGGGAGATACGCAGTATTTT. Its protein is CASSVTPSSDLKGDTQYF.

The chain joins TRBV7-2 to TRBJ1-4, with 7 bases identical to TRBD1. This CDR3 has 15 amino acids. From germline, CDR1 is SGHTA and CDR2 FQGNSA. Trimming at V came to 3 bases and at J to 7 bases, leaving 8 bases not matched to a gene. CDR3 protein: CASSFAGGESEKLFF. The CDR3 bases are TGTGCCAGCAGCTTTGCAGGGGGAGAGAGTGAAAAACTGTTTTTT.

The V call is TRBV2, the J call TRBJ2-3; D may be TRBD2 (5 bases). The V gene lost 4 bases and the J gene lost 0 bases, with 14 bases spanning the gap. The V gene's germline CDR1 is SNHLY and CDR2 FYNNEI. The CDR3 is 16 amino acids. CDR3 amino acids: CASSADWTPSTDTQYF. The CDR3 bases are TGTGCCAGCAGTGCCGATTGGACTCCTAGCACAGATACGCAGTATTTT. The variable domain in full, completed from reference TRBV2 and TRBJ2-3, reads EPEVTQTPSHQVTQMGQEVILRCVPISNHLYFYWYRQILGQKVEFLVSFYNNEISEKSEIFDDQFSVERPDGSNFTLKIRSTKLEDSAMYFCASSADWTPSTDTQYFGPGTRLTVL.

In regard to this clone: This sample also contains other DNA sequences that code for the same CDR3. The chain is built from TRBV5-1 and TRBJ2-7, with D unclear. The germline V gene encodes CDR1 SGHRS and CDR2 YFSETQ. Trimming left V 5 bases short and J 0 bases short, with 9 bases between. The CDR3 loop spans 13 amino acids. CDR3 nucleotides: TGCGCCAGCAGTTCCCTCAACTCCTACGAGCAGTACTTC. Translation: CASSSLNSYEQYF. The entire variable domain, with the rest obtained from reference TRBV5-1 and TRBJ2-7, is as follows: KAGVTQTPRYLIKTRGQQVTLSCSPISGHRSVSWYQQTPGQGLQFLFEYFSETQRNKGNFPGRFSGRQFSNSRSEMNVSTLELGDSALYLCASSSLNSYEQYFGPGTRLTVT.

The chain uses TRBV2 and TRBJ2-1, with 10 nucleotides matching TRBD2. V shed 6 bases, J shed 4 bases, and the junction held 6 bases outside the gene matches. This CDR3 has 15 residues. Germline V lookup: CDR1 SNHLY, CDR2 FYNNEI. DNA of the CDR3: TGTGCCAGCAGAGCTGCTAGCGGGGGTTACAATGAGCAGTTCTTC. It codes for CASRAASGGYNEQFF.

The rearrangement uses TRBV28 and TRBJ2-7; TRBD1 matches at 8 bases. The CDR3 runs 15 residues. Per germline, CDR1 MDHEN and CDR2 SYDVKM. Trimming cost V 6 bases and J 2 bases; bases outside gene matches: 9. In nucleotides, the CDR3 is TGTGCCAGCAGGCACGGAGGGACAGGTACCTACGAGCAGTACTTC. This codes for CASRHGGTGTYEQYF. Based on the CDR3 plus reference TRBV28 and TRBJ2-7, the full variable domain is DVKVTQSSRYLVKRTGEKVFLECVQDMDHENMFWYRQDPGLGLRLIYFSYDVKMKEKGDIPEGYSVSREKKERFSLILESASTNQTSMYLCASRHGGTGTYEQYFGPGTRLTVT.

Turning to this clone: The same CDR3 also results from other DNA sequences found in this sample. This chain connects TRBV18 to TRBJ1-1; D call uncertain. Trimming cost V 3 bases and J 0 bases, with 2 bases left between them. CDR1 is KGHSH, CDR2 LQKENI, per germline. This CDR3 has 12 amino acids. CDR3 amino acids: CASSPLNTEAFF. CDR3 sequence (DNA): TGTGCCAGCTCACCTTTGAACACTGAAGCTTTCTTT.

This clone was seen a single time. The V and J genes are TRBV27 and TRBJ2-3, with 7 bases matching TRBD2. V trimming: 5 bases; J trimming: 6 bases; junction bases outside the gene matches: 5. Germline values: CDR1 MNHEY, CDR2 SMNVEV (reference sequence). This CDR3 has 13 residues. CDR3 residues: CASSPRLADTQYF. CDR3 DNA: TGTGCCAGCAGTCCCCGACTAGCCGATACGCAGTATTTT.

Notes on this clone: At one of its ends the junction is not consistent with the germline gene, which may arise from a read error. This chain uses TRBV13 with TRBJ1-3, with 7 bases identical to TRBD1. From germline, CDR1 is PRHDT and CDR2 FYEKMQ (reference sequence). The CDR3 runs 13 residues. CDR3 sequence (DNA): TGTGCCAGCAGCCTGGATCCCGGGACAGAGGCAAAGTTT. Its translation: CASSLDPGTEAKF.